This T cell receptor beta chain was found in a study of blood T cell repertoires in COVID-19. On the study more broadly: Sites across the United States, Italy and Spain contributed samples from acute and convalescent COVID-19. PBMCs, B-cell-depleted T cells, or T cells provided the cDNA or gDNA that made up the material.

Original data processing: Reference gene primer amplification gave nucleated cell count estimates. Profiling relied on immunoSEQ multiplex PCR, and the TCRdb table lists in-frame clones only, not all of them. That table is the source of V, J and clone size, and D and trimming were worked out from the DNA. In the table there are 110,000 or so clones, 70% to 90% of which are singletons. V shed 3 bases and J 2 bases; nucleotides not matched to a gene: 11. Germline CDR1 reads SEHNR; CDR2 reads FQNEAQ (reference sequence). The CDR3 runs 17 residues. J is TRBJ2-3 and V is TRBV7-9; TRBD2 aligns across 7 bases. This receptor was identified in a woman between 65 and 79 years old who had recovered from COVID-19. The sample was peripheral blood. CDR3 amino acids: CASSFGGSSGHTDTQYF. CDR3 bases: TGTGCCAGCAGCTTTGGCGGGTCTAGCGGACACACAGATACGCAGTATTTT.